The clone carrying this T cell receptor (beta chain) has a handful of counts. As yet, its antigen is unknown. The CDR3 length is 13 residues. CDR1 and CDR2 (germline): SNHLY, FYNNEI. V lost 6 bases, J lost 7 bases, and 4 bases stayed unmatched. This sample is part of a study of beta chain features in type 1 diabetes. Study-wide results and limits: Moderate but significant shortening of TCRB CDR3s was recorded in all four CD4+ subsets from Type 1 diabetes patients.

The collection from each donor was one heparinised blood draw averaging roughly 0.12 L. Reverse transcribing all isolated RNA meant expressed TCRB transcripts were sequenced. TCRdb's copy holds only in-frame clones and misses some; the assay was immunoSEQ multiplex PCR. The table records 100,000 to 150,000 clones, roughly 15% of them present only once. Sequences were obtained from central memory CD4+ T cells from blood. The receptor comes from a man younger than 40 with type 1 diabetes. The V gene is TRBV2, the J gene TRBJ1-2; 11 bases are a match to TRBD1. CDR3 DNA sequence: TGTGCCAGCAGGGGGACAGGGGGTACTGGCTACACCTTC. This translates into CASRGTGGTGYTF.